This entry concerns a single T cell receptor beta chain. Its antigen specificity is not known. The input lacks base qualities; no much larger clone sits a single base away. The entry originates in a study of T-cell reconstitution after alpha-beta-depleted transplantation in children (dated by TCRdb to between 2015 and 2016). Broadly, across the study: Using TCR repertoire profiling, the study followed T-cell immune reconstitution in a quantitative way in children after TCRalphabeta/CD19-depleted allogeneic hematopoietic cell transplantation.

The paper's findings and limits, for the study overall: The frequencies of hyperexpanded clones fell over the following months, and after one year, T-cell counts and TCRbeta diversity were mostly attributed to newly produced T cells. In some patients, the high TCRbeta diversity seen at day 60 was put down to recipient T cells and intrathymic progenitors that had survived conditioning. The apparently early alphabetaT-cell count recovery about two months after transplant was reportedly dependent on only several hundred rapidly expanded clones derived from non-depleted graft cells.

Libraries were built with PCR. Sequencing took place on an Illumina HiSeq 2500. TCR libraries were prepared with molecular barcoding, using unique molecular identifiers to normalize TCRbeta repertoire quantification. TCRdb reprocessed the public reads (quality trimming at Q25 with fastp, clone calling with MiXCR) and kept in-frame beta chains. Rows merge per CDR3 protein into single entries with the most common DNA and genes. The sample table records some 830,000 distinct CDR3 sequences; 16% of these occur just once. The ten largest account for about 5% of the sample. The sample's treatment or condition label is to be understood as: allogeneic hematopoietic cell transplantation with graft depleted of TCRalphabeta T cells and CD19 B cells. Transplant recipients were children who received TCRalphabeta/CD19-depleted allogeneic hematopoietic cell grafts. The CDR3 measures 15 amino acids from cysteine to phenylalanine. CDR3 DNA only is kept here, 45 bases in frame from base 1. V loses 4 bases, J loses 0 bases, and the germline ends lie 12 bases apart. The CDR1 and CDR2 encoded by the germline V gene are MNHNS and SASEGT.

The chain is assembled from TRBV6-1 and TRBJ2-5; perhaps TRBD1 is the D gene, with 6 bases matching. The clonotype was recovered from a male patient between 10 and 17 years old who had a stem cell transplant for acute lymphoblastic leukemia, so the T cells may come from the graft donor. The sequences come from PBMCs, mostly from graft donor cells, collected 360 days after TCRalphabeta/CD19-depleted stem cell transplant. The CDR3 is CASSGRTVYQETQYF. The DNA reads as follows: TGTGCCAGCAGTGGACGGACAGTGTACCAAGAGACCCAGTACTTC.